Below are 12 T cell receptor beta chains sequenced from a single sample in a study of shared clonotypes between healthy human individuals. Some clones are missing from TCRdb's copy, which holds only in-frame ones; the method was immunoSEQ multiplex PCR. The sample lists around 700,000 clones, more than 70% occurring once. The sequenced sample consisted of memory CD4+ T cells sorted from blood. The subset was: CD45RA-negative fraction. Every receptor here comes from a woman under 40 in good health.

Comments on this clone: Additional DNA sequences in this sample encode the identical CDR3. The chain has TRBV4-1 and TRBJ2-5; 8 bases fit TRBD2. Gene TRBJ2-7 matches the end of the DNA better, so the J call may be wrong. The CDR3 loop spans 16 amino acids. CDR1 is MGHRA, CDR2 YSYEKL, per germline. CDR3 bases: TGCGCCAGCAGCCAAGAGAAGGCGGGAGGCTCCTACGAGCAGTACTTC. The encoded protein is CASSQEKAGGSYEQYF.

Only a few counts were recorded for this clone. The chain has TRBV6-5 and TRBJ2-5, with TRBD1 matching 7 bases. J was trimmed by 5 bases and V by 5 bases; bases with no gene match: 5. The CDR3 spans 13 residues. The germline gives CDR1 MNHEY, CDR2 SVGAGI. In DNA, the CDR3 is TGTGCCAGCAGTACCGACAGGGTTGAGACCCAGTACTTC. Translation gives CASSTDRVETQYF.

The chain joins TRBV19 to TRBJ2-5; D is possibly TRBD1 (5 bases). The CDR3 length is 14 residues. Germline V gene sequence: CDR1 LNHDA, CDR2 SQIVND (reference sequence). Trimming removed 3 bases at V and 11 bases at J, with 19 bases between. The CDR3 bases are TGTGCCAGTAGTATTGATAGGGGCGACCCGGAGCAGTACTTC. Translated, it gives CASSIDRGDPEQYF.

The CDR3 coding sequence is TGTGCCAGTAGTATCCCTCTTTTAGCGGTATTTTGCTACGAGCAGTACTTC. Its translation is CASSIPLLAVFCYEQYF. The chain combines TRBV19 with TRBJ2-7; perhaps TRBD2 as D (6 bases). Germline CDR1 LNHDA, CDR2 SQIVND (reference sequence). Trimming pared 3 bases from V and 3 bases from J, leaving 21 bases between. This CDR3 has 17 amino acids.

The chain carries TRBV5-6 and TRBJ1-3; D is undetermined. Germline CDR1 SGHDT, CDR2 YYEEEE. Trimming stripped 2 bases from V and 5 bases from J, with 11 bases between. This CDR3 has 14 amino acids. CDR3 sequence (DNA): TGTGCCAGCAGCTTCTCAGGTTCGAGAAACACCATATATTTT. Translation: CASSFSGSRNTIYF.

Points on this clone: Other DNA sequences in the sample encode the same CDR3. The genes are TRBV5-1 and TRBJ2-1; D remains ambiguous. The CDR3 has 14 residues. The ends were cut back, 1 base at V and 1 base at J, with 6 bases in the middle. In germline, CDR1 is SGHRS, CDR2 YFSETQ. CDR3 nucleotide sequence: TGCGCCAGCAGCTTGAGTGGGTCCTACAATGAGCAGTTCTTC. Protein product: CASSLSGSYNEQFF.

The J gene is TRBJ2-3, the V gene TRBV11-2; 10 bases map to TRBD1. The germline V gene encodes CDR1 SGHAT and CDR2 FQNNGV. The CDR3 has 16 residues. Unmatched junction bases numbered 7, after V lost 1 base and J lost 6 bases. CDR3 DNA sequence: TGTGCCAGCAGCTTAGTCTTGGGACAGGGGCCTGATACGCAGTATTTT. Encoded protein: CASSLVLGQGPDTQYF.

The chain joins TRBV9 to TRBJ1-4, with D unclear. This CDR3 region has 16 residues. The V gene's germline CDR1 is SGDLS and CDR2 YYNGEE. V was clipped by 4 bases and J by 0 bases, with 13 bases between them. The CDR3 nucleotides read TGTGCCAGCAGCACGAATCCCCGGACAACTAATGAAAAACTGTTTTTT. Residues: CASSTNPRTTNEKLFF.

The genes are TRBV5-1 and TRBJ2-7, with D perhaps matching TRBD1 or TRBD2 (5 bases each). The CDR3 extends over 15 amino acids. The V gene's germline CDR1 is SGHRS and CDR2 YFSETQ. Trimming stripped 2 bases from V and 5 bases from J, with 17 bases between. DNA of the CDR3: TGCGCCAGCAGCTTCGGGGACCAGCCAAGTCACGAGCAGTACTTC. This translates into CASSFGDQPSHEQYF.

The CDR3 DNA sequence: TGTGCCAGCAGCGTAGGGGGTCAAGATACGCAGTATTTT. This encodes CASSVGGQDTQYF. This chain links TRBV9 with TRBJ2-3; D gene unclear. CDR1 SGDLS and CDR2 YYNGEE come from the germline V gene. The CDR3 is 13 residues long. V dropped 0 bases and J dropped 5 bases, with 7 bases sitting between them. Looking up the rest from reference TRBV9 and TRBJ2-3 gives the full variable domain: DSGVTQTPKHLITATGQRVTLRCSPRSGDLSVYWYQQSLDQGLQFLIQYYNGEERAKGNILERFSAQQFPDLHSELNLSSLELGDSALYFCASSVGGQDTQYFGPGTRLTVL.

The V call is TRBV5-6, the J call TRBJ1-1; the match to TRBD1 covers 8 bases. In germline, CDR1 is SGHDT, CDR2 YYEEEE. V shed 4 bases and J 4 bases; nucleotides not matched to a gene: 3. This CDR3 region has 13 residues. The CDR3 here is CASSQQGATEAFF. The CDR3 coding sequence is TGTGCCAGCAGCCAGCAGGGGGCCACTGAAGCTTTCTTT.

CDR3 bases: TGTGCCAGCAGCTTAACCGGGACGGAAGGCTCCTACGAGCAGTACTTC. The encoded protein is CASSLTGTEGSYEQYF. This chain links TRBV7-7 with TRBJ2-7; D tentatively reads TRBD1 or TRBD2 (5 bases each). CDR1 SSHAT and CDR2 FNYEAQ come from the germline V gene (reference sequence). The CDR3 consists of 16 residues. The V end lost 2 bases, the J end lost 0 bases, and 14 bases lay between the germline ends.